The 25 T cell receptor beta chains below all came from one sample that was sequenced in a study of control samples from healthy donors and cancer patients. Using immunoSEQ multiplex PCR, the repertoire was profiled, and TCRdb retains in-frame clones only, with some absent. This repertoire shows over 100,000 clones, roughly 84% found once; its top ten account for about 3.4%. Sequenced: blood. The receptors come from a man between 45 and 60 years old in good health.

The CDR3 DNA sequence: TGTGCCACGCCGGGACTAGCGGCGGGGACCCAGTACTTC. Encoded protein: CATPGLAAGTQYF. The chain has TRBV6-4 and TRBJ2-5, with 11 bases identical to TRBD2. J lost 7 bases, V lost 10 bases, and 8 bases had no gene match. CDR1 and CDR2 from the germline V gene are MRHNA and SNTAGT. The length of the CDR3 is 13 residues.

The chain has TRBV7-9 and TRBJ1-1, with D tentatively TRBD1 (5 bases). CDR1 is SEHNR and CDR2 is FQNEAQ in the germline V gene (reference sequence). The CDR3 contains 12 residues. With 0 bases removed from V and 10 bases from J, the gap between germline ends came to 9 bases. The CDR3 DNA sequence: TGTGCCAGCAGCTTAGCTGCGGGGCGAGCTTTCTTT. It translates to CASSLAAGRAFF.

The chain employs TRBV30 and TRBJ2-5; D could derive from TRBD1 or TRBD2 (5 bases each). Per the germline V gene, CDR1 is GTSNPN and CDR2 is SVGIG (reference sequence). The CDR3 extends over 12 amino acids. V was pared by 4 bases and J by 2 bases, with 8 bases between. The CDR3 DNA reads TGTGCCTGGATGGGGGTTCAAGAGACCCAGTACTTC. This codes for CAWMGVQETQYF.

This CDR3 reads CASSQVGNEQYF. The CDR3 DNA sequence: TGCGCCAGCAGCCAAGTAGGCAACGAGCAGTACTTC. The chain has TRBV4-1 and TRBJ2-7; D is ambiguous. V shed 1 base and J shed 5 bases, with 6 bases lying between them. The CDR3 covers 12 residues. Germline V gene data show CDR1 as MGHRA and CDR2 as YSYEKL.

The rearrangement links TRBV30 to TRBJ2-4; TRBD1 matches at 10 bases. The ends lost 0 bases at V and 1 base at J; junction bases unmatched: 9. The CDR3 length is 18 residues. CDR1 and CDR2 from the germline V gene are GTSNPN and SVGIG (reference sequence). The CDR3 loop is CAWSVRDRGLVAKNIQYF. CDR3 bases: TGTGCCTGGAGTGTCCGAGACAGGGGGCTAGTGGCCAAAAACATTCAGTACTTC.

This rearrangement joins TRBV3-1 (or the pseudogene TRBV3-2) to TRBJ1-5; D call uncertain. Germline V gives CDR1 LGHDT, CDR2 YNNKEL (reference sequence). CDR3 length equals 13 residues. V was shortened by 4 bases and J by 0 bases, with 4 bases between the two germline ends. In DNA form, the CDR3 reads TGTGCCAGCAGCCCTGGTAGCAATCAGCCCCAGCATTTT. It is translated as CASSPGSNQPQHF.

This clone was observed once. The chain links TRBV5-5 to TRBJ1-3, with 7 positions matching TRBD1. CDR1 and CDR2 from the germline V gene are SGHKS and YYEKEE (reference sequence). The CDR3 is 17 amino acids. Trimming at V came to 1 base and at J to 1 base, leaving 8 bases not matched to a gene. CDR3 sequence: CASSLQAPGGSGNTIYF. For the CDR3, the DNA is TGTGCCAGCAGCTTGCAGGCCCCAGGGGGATCTGGAAACACCATATATTTT.

The chain's CDR3 is CASSAPSGGLADTQYF. CDR3 coding DNA: TGCGCCAGCAGCGCGCCTAGCGGGGGGCTAGCAGATACGCAGTATTTT. The rearrangement uses TRBV5-1 and TRBJ2-3; 11 positions agree with TRBD2. Trimming at V came to 4 bases and at J to 4 bases, leaving 8 bases not matched to a gene. The CDR3 totals 16 residues. The germline V gene has CDR1 SGHRS and CDR2 YFSETQ.

J is TRBJ2-7 and V is TRBV2; D remains ambiguous. This CDR3 region has 12 residues. The germline V gene has CDR1 SNHLY and CDR2 FYNNEI. The ends were cut back, 3 bases at V and 4 bases at J, with 7 bases in the middle. The CDR3 DNA follows: TGTGCCAGCAGTGATCAGACTTACGAGCAGTACTTC. Amino acid sequence: CASSDQTYEQYF.

This rearrangement joins TRBV19 to TRBJ1-1; the D gene is possibly TRBD1 (6 bases). Germline V CDR1 and CDR2: LNHDA, SQIVND (reference sequence). Trimming cost V 5 bases and J 1 base, with 11 bases left between them. The CDR3 is 14 amino acids. CDR3 region: CASSPGGGNTEAFF. DNA for the CDR3: TGTGCCAGTAGTCCCGGAGGGGGGAACACTGAAGCTTTCTTT.

CDR3 nucleotide sequence: TGTGCCACCAGCAGAGAAGGGACAGGGGGCTTGAGGACTGAAGCTTTCTTT. Protein product: CATSREGTGGLRTEAFF. The chain employs TRBV15 and TRBJ1-1; 12 nucleotides agree with TRBD1. V dropped 0 bases and J dropped 5; count of bases not matched to a gene: 7. CDR3 length equals 17 residues. Germline V CDR1 and CDR2: LNHNV, YYDKDF (reference sequence).

A word on this clone: The junction and the germline gene differ at one end; a read error may be behind it. The chain joins TRBV19 to TRBJ2-2; D is possibly TRBD2 (5 bases). The CDR3 runs to 13 residues. The germline V gene has CDR1 LNHDA and CDR2 SQIVND (reference sequence). The CDR3 region has the DNA TGTGCCACCAAGCTACCCGACACCGGGGAGCTGTGTTTT. It specifies CATKLPDTGELCF.

The CDR3 sequence: CSVEEGLGVTEAFF. CDR3 DNA sequence: TGCAGCGTTGAAGAGGGTCTTGGGGTTACTGAAGCTTTCTTT. The V gene is TRBV29-1, the J gene TRBJ1-1; D is uncertain. The CDR3 runs to 14 residues. V was pared by 0 bases and J by 5 bases, with 13 bases between. The V gene's germline CDR1 is SQVTM and CDR2 ANQGSEA.

The chain's CDR3 is CASSRTSGLFEEQFF. For the CDR3, the DNA is TGTGCCAGCAGTCGGACTAGCGGTTTATTCGAGGAGCAGTTCTTC. The rearrangement joins TRBV6-5 to TRBJ2-1; TRBD2 aligns across 10 bases. This CDR3 comprises 15 residues. J gave up 10 bases and V 5 bases, and 11 bases lay outside the gene matches. Germline V gene lookup returns CDR1 MNHEY and CDR2 SVGAGI.

This chain joins TRBV6-1 and TRBJ1-5; D perhaps matches TRBD1 (6 bases). The V end was cut by 4 bases, the J end by 0 bases, with 13 bases between. Germline V gives CDR1 MNHNS, CDR2 SASEGT. This CDR3 has 16 residues. The CDR3 sequence: CASSARTGNSNQPQHF. The CDR3 DNA sequence: TGTGCCAGCAGTGCACGAACAGGGAATAGCAATCAGCCCCAGCATTTT.

The J gene is TRBJ2-7, the V gene TRBV27; weak D call: TRBD1 (6 bases). Trimming stripped 2 bases from V and 7 bases from J, with 12 bases between. The CDR3 is made up of 13 amino acids. Germline V gene lookup returns CDR1 MNHEY and CDR2 SMNVEV (reference sequence). The CDR3 loop reads CASSLEWGHEQYF. The CDR3 coding sequence is TGTGCCAGCAGTTTAGAATGGGGGCATGAGCAGTACTTC.

There are a few counts of this clone. The chain uses TRBV7-2 and TRBJ2-1; D possibly corresponds to TRBD2 (6 bases). The CDR3 has 14 residues. The germline CDR1 and CDR2 sequences are SGHTA and FQGNSA. V lost 2 bases and J 5 bases, leaving 10 bases between the germline ends. This chain's CDR3 is CASSLFRGNNEQFF. DNA of the CDR3: TGTGCCAGCAGCTTATTCCGGGGGAACAATGAGCAGTTCTTC.

This sequence joins TRBV5-1 and TRBJ2-3, with D perhaps TRBD1 (6 bases). CDR1 is SGHRS and CDR2 is YFSETQ in the germline V gene. Trimming cost V 1 base and J 0 bases, with 9 bases left between them. The CDR3 has 15 residues. Here the CDR3 reads CASSLSGVSTDTQYF. DNA of the CDR3: TGCGCCAGCAGCTTGTCAGGGGTGAGCACAGATACGCAGTATTTT.

V usage is TRBV5-1 and J usage is TRBJ2-3; 7 nucleotides agree with TRBD2. The CDR3 contains 15 residues. From germline, CDR1 is SGHRS and CDR2 YFSETQ. Trimming cost V 3 bases and J 2 bases; bases outside gene matches: 6. The CDR3 sequence is CASSSSSGITDTQYF. The CDR3 coding sequence is TGCGCCAGCAGCTCGTCTAGCGGAATCACAGATACGCAGTATTTT.

This clone was recorded only once. The chain couples TRBV10-2 to TRBJ1-2; no clear D. There are 14 residues in the CDR3. The germline V gene encodes CDR1 WSHSY and CDR2 SAAADI. Trimming removed 1 base at V and 3 bases at J, with 9 bases between. In nucleotides, the CDR3 is TGCGCCAGCAGTGAGTGGAAAACTTACTATGGCTACACCTTC. Amino acids: CASSEWKTYYGYTF.

The V gene is TRBV7-2, the J gene TRBJ2-3, with D hard to call. The V end lost 1 base, the J end lost 5 bases, and 10 bases lay between the germline ends. The CDR3 covers 14 residues. Germline V gene sequence: CDR1 SGHTA, CDR2 FQGNSA. The CDR3 is CASSLDGPLDTQYF. Written as DNA, the CDR3 is TGTGCCAGCAGCTTAGACGGACCTCTAGATACGCAGTATTTT.

The chain links TRBV14 to TRBJ1-6; unclear D gene. This CDR3 spans 12 amino acids. Trimming shortened V by 11 bases and J by 0 bases, and 5 bases separated the two germline ends. Per the germline V gene, CDR1 is SGHDN and CDR2 is FVKESK. The CDR3 DNA sequence: TGTGCCGGGAGCTCCTATAATTCACCCCTCCACTTT. It encodes CAGSSYNSPLHF.

The sample holds a few counts of this clone. The rearrangement uses TRBV27 and TRBJ2-3; no clear D gene. CDR3 size: 14 residues. V shed 8 bases and J shed 3 bases, with 15 bases lying between them. The germline CDR1 and CDR2 sequences are MNHEY and SMNVEV (reference sequence). The CDR3 bases are TGTGCCAGCCACCCTCATGGTTCAACAGATACGCAGTATTTT. As protein: CASHPHGSTDTQYF.

V gene TRBV25-1 combines with J gene TRBJ2-7; tentative D call: TRBD2 (6 bases). This CDR3 has 15 amino acids. The germline CDR1 and CDR2 sequences are MGHDK and SYGVNS. V gave up 6 bases and J gave up 1 base, with 16 bases separating them. In nucleotides, the CDR3 is TGTGCCAGCAGCGAACCCGGGGGTGGGTCCTACGAGCAGTACTTC. The encoded protein is CASSEPGGGSYEQYF.

The count of this clone is one. This chain uses TRBV4-1 with TRBJ2-2; D is ambiguous. This CDR3 spans 18 amino acids. Trimming stripped 0 bases from V and 1 base from J, with 15 bases between. The germline V gene encodes CDR1 MGHRA and CDR2 YSYEKL. CDR3 sequence (DNA): TGCGCCAGCAGCCAAGAAGAACGAGTAGATCTGAACACCGGGGAGCTGTTTTTT. Amino acids: CASSQEERVDLNTGELFF.